The sequence of this TCR beta chain was determined in a study of Graves' ophthalmopathy and Graves' hyperthyroidism listed by TCRdb under 2018. At the level of the whole study: Peripheral blood was collected before any treatment was given, at the time of initial diagnosis. The study used signatures of the TCR beta repertoire to tell Graves' ophthalmopathy apart from Graves' hyperthyroidism and to predict which patients would progress to ophthalmopathy. In total, over 130 blood samples were TCR-sequenced: fewer than 50 ophthalmopathy, 75 hyperthyroidism and about 17 hyperthyroidism-to-ophthalmopathy patients. To explore V-J signatures that separate ophthalmopathy from hyperthyroidism, a discovery set of fewer than 110 patients was enrolled, consisting of under 50 with ophthalmopathy and roughly 60 with stable hyperthyroidism. The independent validation cohort included about 20 hyperthyroidism patients plus 17 patients who later progressed from hyperthyroidism to ophthalmopathy. In roughly 6 hyperthyroidism patients, the T-cell repertoire of thyroid tissue was compared with the T-cell repertoire of blood. Following sampling, methimazole starting at 30 mg daily was administered to hyperthyroidism patients, and high-dose intravenous methylprednisolone was administered to ophthalmopathy patients.

For repertoire sequencing, the TCR beta CDR3 regions were amplified from RNA transcripts. HTBI primers and the Qiagen OneStep RT-PCR kit were used in a first-round RT-PCR, which was followed by a second-round multiplex PCR, size selection and purification. Sequencing of the libraries was carried out on an Illumina HiSeq2000 in paired-end mode with 100 bp reads. Per the authors' processing: SOAPnuke was used to process the reads, throwing out any read that had adapters, had uncalled bases, had a mean Phred below 15, or lacked an exact constant-primer or identifier match. COPE v1.2.5 was used to merge high-quality paired reads. Clonotypes were defined as unique nucleotide sequences and were aligned to IMGT TRB V, D and J references using MiTCR v1.1. The analysis was limited to V-J combinations with a frequency above 0.0001, which together covered roughly 99% of repertoires. A TCR clonal expansion and chaos score per V-J combination was defined as the ratio of F50 clonal expansion to chaos observed in the TCRdist matrix. Welch's t-statistics and random forest were used to reduce the features to some 13 V-J combinations, which were then used as input to a naive Bayes classifier. Thyroid-blood repertoire similarity was quantified with the Morisita-Horn index. TCRdb reprocessing: public reads trimmed at Q25 with fastp, clones called with MiXCR, in-frame beta chains kept. Identical CDR3 protein sequences are pooled into one entry, listed with their most common genes and DNA. The authors' filters were not applied to this entry. Counted in this sample were 600,000 to 950,000 distinct CDR3 sequences; 35% to 50% of them appeared once. Together, the top ten hold 35% to 55% of the sample.

As encoded in the germline V gene (reference sequence), CDR1 is SEHNR while CDR2 is FQNEAQ. Reading from cysteine to phenylalanine, the CDR3 counts 15 amino acids. Only CDR3 DNA is held: 45 bases, read in frame from base 1. V was cut back by 7 bases and J by 1 base, leaving a gap of 13 bases between them. This clonotype was counted between two and nine times. The clone's antigen remains unknown. The sample holds no much larger clone one base away, and base qualities are not on file. Broad study findings and their caveats: In validation, the model predicted ophthalmopathy progression with about 70% sensitivity and less than 80% specificity; roughly 12 predicted patients were CT-confirmed with GO in a median of about 7.1 months. Ophthalmopathy was separated from stable hyperthyroidism by the 13-signature model with around 88% sensitivity and 81% to 84% specificity in cross-validation and with 80%/75% in the test set. Sample size was not statistically predetermined, and group allocation was not concealed from the investigators. Among expanded thyroid clonotypes with frequency above 0.001, most also showed up in blood, which suggests that blood repertoires may reflect the thyroid immune response.

Ophthalmopathy patients had moderately to severely active disease, Clinical Activity Score of at least 3, NOSPECS grade of at least 4, and disease duration under 3 months. Patients with other autoimmune diseases, uncontrolled infections, pregnancy or lactation were excluded from the study. Diagnosis relied on clinical symptoms, serum thyroxine, TRAb, thyroid ultrasound and orbital computed tomography. Ficoll-Paque density gradient centrifugation was used to isolate PBMCs from around 10 ml of fresh peripheral blood. Total RNA was extracted using Trizol reagent, and RNA quality was checked on an Agilent 2100 Bioanalyzer.

The V and J segments used are TRBV7-9 and TRBJ1-4; the D gene identity is not certain. Sequenced sample: peripheral blood. The receptor's source is an adult man with Graves' ophthalmopathy. The DNA sequence reads TGTGCCAGCACCATGGGGATGGAAACTAATGAAAAACTGTTTTTT. Translation gives CASTMGMETNEKLFF.